The sequence of this T cell receptor (beta chain) was determined in a study of identical twins. General study results and limits: A partial confounding effect on zero-insertion analyses could come from invariant MAIT and iNKT cells.

For this clonotype: The antigen remains undetermined.

Trimming took off 1 base at V and 6 bases at J, with 16 bases between the two ends. The CDR3 length is 15 residues. Germline lookup yields CDR1 LGHNA and CDR2 YSLEER. Carrying unique molecular identifiers, the cDNA also gained a universal primer site through template switching. Via MiXCR, TCRdb re-called the 5' RACE reads, giving one row per CDR3 protein. The sample has roughly 770,000 distinct CDR3 sequences, about 20% seen once. The same sample was also used in a study of T cells expressing NK-cell markers. In that study: Of eight sequenced donors, seven were HCMV-seropositive and one HCMV-seronegative.

The origin of this receptor is a young woman in good health. The chain recombines TRBV4-3 with TRBJ2-7, with a tentative D call TRBD2 (5 bases). Sequences were obtained from PBMCs. In nucleotides, the CDR3 is TGCGCCAGCAGCCAAGTCGGCGGGTATCAGGTCGAGCAGTACTTC. It codes for CASSQVGGYQVEQYF.